This TCR beta chain is drawn from a study of control samples from healthy donors and cancer patients. This CDR3 has 16 amino acids. Germline lookup yields CDR1 SGHRS and CDR2 YFSETQ. Trimming cost V 3 bases and J 5 bases; bases outside gene matches: 11. Sequenced by immunoSEQ multiplex PCR; TCRdb stores in-frame clones only, minus some. The top ten clones hold around 1.5% of a sample with approximately 170,000 clones, nearly 90% of them seen once. The origin of this receptor is a woman between 45 and 60 years old in good health. J is TRBJ2-3 and V is TRBV5-1; 8 nucleotides align to TRBD1. The specimen was blood. The CDR3 region has the DNA TGCGCCAGCAGCTCAATGGCGACAGGGGCCGGAGATACGCAGTATTTT. Amino acids: CASSSMATGAGDTQYF.